This TCR beta chain was retrieved from a study of blood T cell repertoires in COVID-19 (dated by TCRdb to about 2020). Background for the entire study: Samples covering the acute and convalescent phases of COVID-19 were provided by collaborators in the United States, Italy and Spain. The samples were drawn from the first 160 participants of the ongoing ImmuneRACE study and from roughly 1,300 subjects provided by 6 global collaborators. The repertoires were made available in a free public database intended to serve as a resource for research on the immune response to SARS-CoV-2. Where available, HLA class I and class II types were taken from metadata supplied by the sample provider and were not determined by assay-based typing. The prospective study material was composed of cDNA or gDNA derived from T cells, B-cell-depleted T cells, or PBMCs. The sample metadata nearly always contained a de-identified subject ID, COVID-19 status, age in years and sex. Deeply sampled blood TCRbeta repertoires from subjects exposed to, actively infected with, or recovered from COVID-19 were included in the dataset. Broader findings and caveats from the paper: Clinical and demographic metadata were provided uncurated, with the amount varying by source and participant.

One collaborating source in Seattle enrolled patients while the patients were actively infected and followed the patients over time throughout the course of disease. Collaborating institutions collected whole blood in K2EDTA tubes following their own protocols. For TCRbeta analysis, collaborators shipped samples as frozen whole blood, isolated PBMCs, or DNA extracted from either of those sample types. TCRbeta CDR3 regions were amplified from genomic DNA by means of the immunoSEQ Assay, a bias-controlled multiplex PCR. The study's processing was this. The number of nucleated cells in each sample was estimated from the amplification of reference gene primers within the assay. To quantify the absolute abundance of each unique TCRbeta CDR3 rearrangement, sequence reads were collapsed and filtered. For each sample, productive Simpson clonality was calculated as the square root of Simpson's diversity index over productive rearrangements. This immuneACCESS table, as held by TCRdb, lists in-frame sequences with V and J called but not all clones. Of the missing ones, under half trace to an unresolved V gene in checked studies; the others have no known cause. D and trimming come from the DNA, and the V and J calls and clone size come from that table. For this sample the table gives 250,000 or so clones, of which about 90% were detected only once. The ten largest clones add up to 0.83% of the sample.

As for this clone: This receptor's antigen is unknown. The sample holds no much larger clone one base away, and base qualities are not on file.

Including cysteine and phenylalanine, the CDR3 has 11 amino acids. This entry keeps only the CDR3 DNA: 33 bases, framed from base 1. CDR1 and CDR2 are read off the germline V gene (reference sequence) as DFQATT and SNEGSKA. Sequenced input: peripheral blood. The chain joins TRBV20-1 to TRBJ1-1, and the D gene may be TRBD1, 5 bases matching. This clonotype originated in a man aged 30 to 45 with COVID-19, enrolled during active disease. The CDR3: CSVFRVTEAFF. The DNA sequence is TGCAGCGTATTCAGGGTCACTGAAGCTTTCTTT.